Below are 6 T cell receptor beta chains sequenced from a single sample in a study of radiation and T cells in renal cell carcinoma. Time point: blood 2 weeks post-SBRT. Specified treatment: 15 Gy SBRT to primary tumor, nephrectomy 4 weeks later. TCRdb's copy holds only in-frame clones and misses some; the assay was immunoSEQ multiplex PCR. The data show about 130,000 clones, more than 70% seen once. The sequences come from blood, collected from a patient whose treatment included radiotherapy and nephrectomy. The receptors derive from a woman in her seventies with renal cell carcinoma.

The chain's CDR3 is CASSFNRDNNEQFF. The CDR3 nucleotides read TGTGCCAGTAGTTTTAACCGGGACAACAATGAGCAGTTCTTC. The chain joins TRBV19 to TRBJ2-1; D is perhaps TRBD1 (6 bases). Germline V CDR1 and CDR2: LNHDA, SQIVND (reference sequence). V lost 5 bases, J lost 5 bases, and 13 bases lay in between. This CDR3 comprises 14 residues.

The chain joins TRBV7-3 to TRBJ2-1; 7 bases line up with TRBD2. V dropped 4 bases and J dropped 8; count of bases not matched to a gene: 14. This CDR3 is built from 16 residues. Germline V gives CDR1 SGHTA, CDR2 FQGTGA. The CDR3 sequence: CASSSPTGGILDEQFF. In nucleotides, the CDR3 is TGTGCCAGCAGCTCCCCTACCGGGGGGATTCTCGATGAGCAGTTCTTC.

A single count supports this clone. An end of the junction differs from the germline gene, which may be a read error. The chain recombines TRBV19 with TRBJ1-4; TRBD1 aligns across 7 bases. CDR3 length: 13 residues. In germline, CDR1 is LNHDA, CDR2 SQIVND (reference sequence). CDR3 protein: CASSGSGSTGLVF. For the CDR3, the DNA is TGTGCCAGTAGTGGAAGCGGATCGACAGGGTTGGTTTTT. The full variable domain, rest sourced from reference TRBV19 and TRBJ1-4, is DGGITQSPKYLFRKEGQNVTLSCEQNLNHDAMYWYRQDPGQGLRLIYYSQIVNDFQKGDIAEGYSVSREKKESFPLTVTSAQKNPTAFYLCASSGSGSTGLVFGSGTQLSVL.

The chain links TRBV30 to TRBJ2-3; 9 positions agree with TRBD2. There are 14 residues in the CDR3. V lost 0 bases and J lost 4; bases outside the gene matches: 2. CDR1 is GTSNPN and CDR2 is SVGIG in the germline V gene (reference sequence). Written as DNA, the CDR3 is TGTGCCTGGAGTGTGAGCGGGGGGCCAGATACGCAGTATTTT. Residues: CAWSVSGGPDTQYF.

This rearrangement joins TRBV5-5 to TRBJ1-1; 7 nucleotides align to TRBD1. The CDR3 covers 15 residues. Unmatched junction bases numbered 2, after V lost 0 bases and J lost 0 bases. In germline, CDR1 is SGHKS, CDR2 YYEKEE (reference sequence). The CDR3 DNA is TGTGCCAGCAGCTTGGTTCAGGGGGTGAACACTGAAGCTTTCTTT. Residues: CASSLVQGVNTEAFF.

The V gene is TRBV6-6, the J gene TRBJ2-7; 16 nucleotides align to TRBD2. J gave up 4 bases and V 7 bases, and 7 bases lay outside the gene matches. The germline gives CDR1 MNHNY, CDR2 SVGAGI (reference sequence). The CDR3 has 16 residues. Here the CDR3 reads CASTSGTSGGAYEQYF. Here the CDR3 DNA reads TGTGCCAGCACCTCCGGGACTAGCGGGGGGGCTTACGAGCAGTACTTC.